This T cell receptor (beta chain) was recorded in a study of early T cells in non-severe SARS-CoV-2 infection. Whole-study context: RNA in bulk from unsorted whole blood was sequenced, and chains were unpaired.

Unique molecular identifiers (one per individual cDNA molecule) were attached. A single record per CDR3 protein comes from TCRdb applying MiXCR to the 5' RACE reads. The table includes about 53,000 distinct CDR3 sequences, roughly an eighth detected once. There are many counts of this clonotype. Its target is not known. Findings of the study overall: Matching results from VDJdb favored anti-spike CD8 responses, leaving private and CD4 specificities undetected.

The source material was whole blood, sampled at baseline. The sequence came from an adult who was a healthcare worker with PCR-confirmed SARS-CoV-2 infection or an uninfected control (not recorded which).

CDR3 region: CASSSPPIGNEQFF. CDR3 DNA sequence: TGTGCCAGCAGCTCCCCCCCAATTGGGAATGAGCAGTTCTTC. This rearrangement joins TRBV11-2 to TRBJ2-1, with D unresolved. Germline assignment: CDR1 SGHAT and CDR2 FQNNGV. V gave up 4 bases and J gave up 7 bases, with 14 bases separating them. The CDR3 spans 14 residues.